The 30 T cell receptor beta chains reported below all come from one sample, sequenced in a study of T cell repertoires in cytomegalovirus infection. Using its own MiXCR run on the reads, TCRdb lists one record per CDR3 protein. Among about 160,000 distinct CDR3 sequences listed, 20% to 25% were seen once. No cognate antigen is known for these TCRs. Sequenced here: CD8+ T cells from cultured PBMCs, sampled from culture after CMV antigen stimulation. These TCRs come from a human donor in good health (CMV status not recorded). Some clones in this sample may be carry-over from other donors' samples.

This clonotype was detected only a few times. The rearrangement joins TRBV7-8 to TRBJ2-1; weak D call: TRBD1 (5 bases). Trimming took off 2 bases at V and 2 bases at J, with 28 bases between the two ends. This CDR3 is 21 amino acids long. CDR1 is SGHVS and CDR2 is FQNEAQ in the germline V gene. The CDR3 loop reads CASSLIREGVPTTTTYNEQFF. CDR3 sequence (DNA): TGTGCCAGCAGCTTAATCCGCGAAGGGGTTCCCACCACCACGACCTACAATGAGCAGTTCTTC.

The J gene is TRBJ2-7, the V gene TRBV7-9; 8 bases map to TRBD1. The V and J ends lost 5 bases and 6 bases, in that order; junction bases with no gene match: 9. The CDR3 is 14 residues long. CDR1 and CDR2 (germline): SEHNR, FQNEAQ (reference sequence). The CDR3 nucleotides are TGTGCCAGCAGCCCTGGACAGGGTGGATCCGAGCAGTACTTC. Translating it yields CASSPGQGGSEQYF.

There are a few counts of this clonotype. The chain recombines TRBV10-3 with TRBJ1-4, with a weak D call TRBD1 (5 bases). Germline V lookup: CDR1 ENHRY, CDR2 SYGVKD. The ends were cut back, 5 bases at V and 0 bases at J, with 10 bases in the middle. The CDR3 is 15 amino acids. The CDR3, as DNA: TGTGCCATCAGTCAACAGGTTGCAACTAATGAAAAACTGTTTTTT. This gives the protein CAISQQVATNEKLFF.

Only a few counts were recorded for this clonotype. This chain links TRBV11-2 with TRBJ1-2, with TRBD1 as a possible D gene (6 bases). The germline V and J ends were trimmed by 5 bases and 4 bases, with 14 bases remaining between them. Germline V gene data show CDR1 as SGHAT and CDR2 as FQNNGV. The CDR3 extends over 14 amino acids. CDR3 residues: CASSPGAVRYGYTF. The DNA for the CDR3 is TGTGCCAGCAGCCCAGGGGCTGTACGCTATGGCTACACCTTC.

There are a few counts of this clonotype. This chain links TRBV6-6 with TRBJ2-5; TRBD1 might be the D (5 bases). Deletions cut 6 bases from V and 1 base from J, with 9 bases between. This CDR3 is built from 13 residues. CDR1 is MNHNY, CDR2 SVGAGI, per germline (reference sequence). The CDR3 loop reads CASRDDSQETQYF. CDR3 nucleotides: TGTGCCAGCAGAGACGACAGCCAAGAGACCCAGTACTTC.

The chain couples TRBV6-6 to TRBJ2-3, with 13 bases aligning to TRBD2. The junction had 1 base not matched to a gene; V was cut back by 5 bases and J by 2 bases. The CDR3 is 15 residues long. CDR1 MNHNY and CDR2 SVGAGI come from the germline V gene (reference sequence). The CDR3 reads CASSTSGGVTDTQYF. CDR3 DNA sequence: TGTGCCAGCAGTACTAGCGGGGGGGTCACAGATACGCAGTATTTT.

This clonotype was seen a handful of times. V is TRBV7-6 and J is TRBJ1-1, with D maybe TRBD1 (5 bases). Germline V gene data show CDR1 as SGHVS and CDR2 as FNYEAQ. This CDR3 contains 14 residues. Trimming pared 5 bases from V and 1 base from J, leaving 11 bases between. The CDR3, as DNA: TGTGCCAGCAGCCGGACGGACACGAACACTGAAGCTTTCTTT. It yields the protein CASSRTDTNTEAFF.

V usage is TRBV5-6 and J usage is TRBJ2-6; 8 bases align to TRBD1. This CDR3 spans 15 amino acids. Germline assignment: CDR1 SGHDT and CDR2 YYEEEE. V gave up 6 bases and J gave up 10 bases; unmatched junction bases: 12. The CDR3 nucleotides read TGTGCCAGCACGTCAGCCGGACAGGGCCTTAACGTCCTGACTTTC. It yields the protein CASTSAGQGLNVLTF. Variable domain in full (rest from reference TRBV5-6 and TRBJ2-6): DAGVTQSPTHLIKTRGQQVTLRCSPKSGHDTVSWYQQALGQGPQFIFQYYEEEERQRGNFPDRFSGHQFPNYSSELNVNALLLGDSALYLCASTSAGQGLNVLTFGAGSRLTVL.

The chain links TRBV6-1 to TRBJ1-6; no clear D. This CDR3 is 17 amino acids long. V shed 3 bases and J shed 0 bases, with 12 bases lying between them. Germline CDR1 reads MNHNS; CDR2 reads SASEGT. This CDR3 is CASSDVTPSSYNSPLHF. The CDR3 DNA sequence: TGTGCCAGCAGTGATGTGACGCCGAGCTCCTATAATTCACCCCTCCACTTT.

The rearrangement links TRBV9 to TRBJ2-7; TRBD2 matches 10 bases. The CDR3 covers 14 residues. CDR1 is SGDLS, CDR2 YYNGEE, per germline. V shed 0 bases, J shed 4 bases, and the junction held 1 base outside the gene matches. CDR3 sequence reads: CASSVASGGYEQYF. The CDR3 nucleotides are TGTGCCAGCAGCGTAGCTAGCGGGGGTTACGAGCAGTACTTC.

The V and J genes are TRBV4-3 and TRBJ1-1; D is uncertain. CDR1 LGHNA and CDR2 YSLEER come from the germline V gene. There are 14 residues in the CDR3. The V end was cut by 1 base, the J end by 0 bases, with 6 bases between. CDR3 DNA sequence: TGCGCCAGCAGCCAAGCAGCGATGAACACTGAAGCTTTCTTT. As protein: CASSQAAMNTEAFF.

This clonotype was observed a few times. J is TRBJ1-2 and V is TRBV7-9; the D is unclear. The germline CDR1 and CDR2 sequences are SEHNR and FQNEAQ (reference sequence). CDR3 length equals 15 residues. V was trimmed by 3 bases and J by 4 bases, leaving 15 bases between them. The CDR3 protein is CASSFDGGNAYGYTF. The CDR3 DNA is TGTGCCAGCAGCTTCGATGGAGGGAACGCCTATGGCTACACCTTC.

There are a few counts of this clonotype. This chain joins TRBV6-2 or TRBV6-3 and TRBJ2-1, with TRBD2 identical over 12 bases. This CDR3 is 18 amino acids long. The ends lost 2 bases at V and 4 bases at J; junction bases unmatched: 9. The V gene's germline CDR1 is MNHEY and CDR2 SVGEGT. CDR3 residues: CASSYPPTSGGLYNEQFF. CDR3 nucleotides: TGTGCCAGCAGTTACCCGCCTACTAGCGGGGGGCTTTACAATGAGCAGTTCTTC.

The chain is built from TRBV7-9 and TRBJ2-3; TRBD2 matches at 8 bases. The V segment lost 6 bases and the J segment 3 bases; nucleotides outside the gene matches: 17. Per germline, CDR1 SEHNR and CDR2 FQNEAQ (reference sequence). This CDR3 is built from 18 residues. In DNA, the CDR3 is TGTGCCAGCAGGCCCCAAAATGATGGCGGGGGGCATACAGATACGCAGTATTTT. This gives the protein CASRPQNDGGGHTDTQYF.

The chain couples TRBV10-3 to TRBJ2-2, with D possibly TRBD2 on 5 matching bases. The V end was cut by 9 bases, the J end by 1 base, with 21 bases between. This CDR3 has 17 residues. The germline CDR1 and CDR2 sequences are ENHRY and SYGVKD. This chain's CDR3 is CAIQPSSALENTGELFF. The CDR3 DNA reads TGTGCCATACAACCTAGCTCTGCACTCGAGAACACCGGGGAGCTGTTTTTT.

The gene calls are TRBV6-2 or TRBV6-3 and TRBJ2-4; possibly TRBD2 for D (6 bases). The CDR3 spans 14 residues. Germline V CDR1 and CDR2: MNHEY, SVGEGT. V was cut by 8 bases and J by 6 bases, with 17 bases left in between. CDR3 sequence: CASRGGVKPNIQYF. CDR3 DNA: TGTGCCAGCCGCGGAGGGGTAAAGCCAAACATTCAGTACTTC.

This clonotype appeared a few times. The chain employs TRBV2 and TRBJ1-2, with D tentatively TRBD1 (5 bases). The ends were cut back, 6 bases at V and 3 bases at J, with 8 bases in the middle. The CDR3 extends over 12 amino acids. Germline assignment: CDR1 SNHLY and CDR2 FYNNEI. The CDR3 DNA reads TGTGCCAGCAGGTGGGGGGACTATGGCTACACCTTC. Translating it yields CASRWGDYGYTF.

The rearrangement uses TRBV7-9 and TRBJ2-7; D not resolved. The V end lost 0 bases, the J end lost 0 bases, and 21 bases lay between the germline ends. The germline V gene encodes CDR1 SEHNR and CDR2 FQNEAQ (reference sequence). The CDR3 sequence is 19 residues long. The CDR3 nucleotides read TGTGCCAGCAGCTTAGCTAGCTCCCTAGGACCGCTGAGCTCCTACGAGCAGTACTTC. Translating gives CASSLASSLGPLSSYEQYF.

The chain employs TRBV5-6 and TRBJ1-4, with D unclear. The CDR3 is 16 residues long. Germline V gene data show CDR1 as SGHDT and CDR2 as YYEEEE. Between the trimmed V and J ends, which lost 3 bases and 4 bases, there was a span of 16 bases. As DNA, the CDR3 is TGTGCCAGCAGCTCCGACGGGGTTGAGATTAATGAAAAACTGTTTTTT. It encodes CASSSDGVEINEKLFF.

This clonotype was recorded a few times. CDR3 in DNA: TGTGCCAGTAGTATGAACGGGCCAGCCTACGAGCAGTACTTC. It encodes CASSMNGPAYEQYF. V is TRBV19 and J is TRBJ2-7, with D hard to call. This CDR3 has 14 amino acids. Trimming cost V 3 bases and J 2 bases, with 11 bases left between them. CDR1 is LNHDA and CDR2 is SQIVND in the germline V gene (reference sequence). The variable domain in full, completed from reference TRBV19 and TRBJ2-7, reads DGGITQSPKYLFRKEGQNVTLSCEQNLNHDAMYWYRQDPGQGLRLIYYSQIVNDFQKGDIAEGYSVSREKKESFPLTVTSAQKNPTAFYLCASSMNGPAYEQYFGPGTRLTVT.

This clonotype was detected only a few times. V usage is TRBV7-8 and J usage is TRBJ2-2; D is perhaps TRBD2 (5 bases). The germline CDR1 and CDR2 sequences are SGHVS and FQNEAQ. CDR3 size: 17 residues. V gave up 5 bases and J gave up 5 bases, with 21 bases separating them. The CDR3: CASSLWAPSPGTGELFF. The DNA for the CDR3 is TGTGCCAGCAGCCTGTGGGCTCCCTCCCCGGGAACCGGGGAGCTGTTTTTT.

This clonotype was observed a few times. The gene calls are TRBV27 and TRBJ2-1; TRBD2 is a possible D gene (5 bases). The germline V and J ends were trimmed by 6 bases and 5 bases, with 14 bases remaining between them. Germline CDR1 is MNHEY and CDR2 is SMNVEV (reference sequence). This CDR3 spans 14 amino acids. In nucleotides, the CDR3 is TGTGCCAGCAGGTTGGCTAGCCCCCACAATGAGCAGTTCTTC. As protein: CASRLASPHNEQFF.

This clonotype was recorded a few times. This chain joins TRBV6-5 and TRBJ2-1; 7 bases are a match to TRBD1. The CDR3 sequence is 15 residues long. V gave up 4 bases and J gave up 7 bases; unmatched junction bases: 10. From germline, CDR1 is MNHEY and CDR2 SVGAGI. This CDR3 is CASSSPTGQRNEQFF. CDR3 nucleotide sequence: TGTGCCAGCAGTTCACCCACGGGACAGAGAAATGAGCAGTTCTTC.

Only a few counts were recorded for this clonotype. The chain is built from TRBV3-1 and TRBJ1-6; D is uncertain. This CDR3 contains 17 residues. Germline V CDR1 and CDR2: LGHDT, YNNKEL (reference sequence). Trimming took off 1 base at V and 4 bases at J, with 14 bases between the two ends. The CDR3 DNA is TGTGCCAGCAGCCAAGGTCCCACCGAATTTTATAATTCACCCCTCCACTTT. As protein: CASSQGPTEFYNSPLHF.

This clonotype was picked up a small number of times. The chain recombines TRBV7-9 with TRBJ2-2, with unresolved D. Trimming left V 5 bases short and J 6 bases short, with 7 bases between. Germline assignment: CDR1 SEHNR and CDR2 FQNEAQ (reference sequence). CDR3 size: 12 residues. The CDR3 is CASSAIPGELFF. CDR3 DNA sequence: TGTGCCAGCAGCGCAATACCCGGGGAGCTGTTTTTT.

The J gene is TRBJ2-3, the V gene TRBV27; D gene unclear. The V end was cut by 2 bases, the J end by 1 base, with 7 bases between. The CDR3 is 14 residues long. Germline loops: CDR1 MNHEY, CDR2 SMNVEV (reference sequence). DNA for the CDR3: TGTGCCAGCAGTTTAGGGGTCGGCACAGATACGCAGTATTTT. It translates to CASSLGVGTDTQYF.

This clonotype was seen at least ten times. V usage is TRBV30 and J usage is TRBJ1-1; unclear D gene. V dropped 0 bases and J dropped 0 bases, with 14 bases sitting between them. The CDR3 sequence is 16 residues long. The germline gives CDR1 GTSNPN, CDR2 SVGIG (reference sequence). The CDR3 reads CAWSVRGWGMNTEAFF. DNA of the CDR3: TGTGCCTGGAGTGTACGGGGTTGGGGAATGAACACTGAAGCTTTCTTT.

CDR3 in amino acids: CASSGFREAFF. CDR3 DNA sequence: TGTGCCAGCAGCGGATTTAGAGAAGCTTTCTTT. The rearrangement uses TRBV9 and TRBJ1-1; no definite D call. V was shortened by 3 bases and J by 8 bases, with 8 bases between the two germline ends. The CDR3 contains 11 residues. CDR1 is SGDLS, CDR2 YYNGEE, per germline.

This clonotype turned up a few times. This rearrangement joins TRBV11-2 to TRBJ2-5; TRBD1 aligns across 8 bases. The germline CDR1 and CDR2 sequences are SGHAT and FQNNGV. The junction had 9 bases not matched to a gene; V was cut back by 1 base and J by 5 bases. This CDR3 contains 16 residues. CDR3 residues: CASSLVPSGQGETQYF. CDR3 nucleotide sequence: TGTGCCAGCAGCTTAGTGCCCTCCGGACAGGGTGAGACCCAGTACTTC.

In this sample, this clonotype turned up a few times. The chain uses TRBV5-6 and TRBJ2-3, with D tentatively TRBD1 (6 bases). The CDR3 is 17 residues long. Germline V gene data show CDR1 as SGHDT and CDR2 as YYEEEE. Deletions cut 0 bases from V and 2 bases from J, with 16 bases between. CDR3 bases: TGTGCCAGCAGCTTGGGTTCGGGACATCTCTTCACAGATACGCAGTATTTT. Translation gives CASSLGSGHLFTDTQYF.